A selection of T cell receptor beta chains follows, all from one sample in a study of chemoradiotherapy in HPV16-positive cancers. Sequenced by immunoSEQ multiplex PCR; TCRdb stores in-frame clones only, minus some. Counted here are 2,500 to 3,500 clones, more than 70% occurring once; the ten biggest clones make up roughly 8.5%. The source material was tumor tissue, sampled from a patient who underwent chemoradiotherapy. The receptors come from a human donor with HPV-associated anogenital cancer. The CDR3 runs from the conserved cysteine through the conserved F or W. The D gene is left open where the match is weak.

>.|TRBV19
CASSVAGTKFF
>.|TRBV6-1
CASSEAAGTPSEQYF
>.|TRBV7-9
CASSLDLGGDNEQFF
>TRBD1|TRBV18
CASSPGQADNEQFF
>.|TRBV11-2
CASSLDNRAPGYTF
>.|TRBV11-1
CASSFQRVVEF
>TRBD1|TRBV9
CASSDITGAAFF
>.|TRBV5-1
CASSSDNKNTGELFF
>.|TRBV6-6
CATTPSSYNEQFF
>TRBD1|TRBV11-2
CASSQDRGDGKLFF
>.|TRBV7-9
CASSFPWTVGEQFF
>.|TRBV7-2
CASSLGLGAGYGYTF
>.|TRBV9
CASSGRLRFWGSQPQHF
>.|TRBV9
CASSVEPAPGPLHF
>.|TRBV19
CASSIQGGSIYGYTF
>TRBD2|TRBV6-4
CASSENSGGLDTQYF
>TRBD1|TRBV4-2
CASSQAGQGGYEQYF
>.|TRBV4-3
CASGIPGTEAFF
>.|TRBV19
CASSISPQNSIQYF
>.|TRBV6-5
CATTPSSYNEQFF
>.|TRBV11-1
CASSLLSGMNTEAFF
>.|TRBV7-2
CASSLQGTGANVLTF
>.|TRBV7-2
CASSQDRRTDTQYF
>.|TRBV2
CASSEWEAEAFF
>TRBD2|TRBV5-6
CASSFPSGGRYEQYF
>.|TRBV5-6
CASTGNTEAFF
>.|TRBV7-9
CASSPEAARLEAFF
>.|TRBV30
CAWRTKGISYEQYF
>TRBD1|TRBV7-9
CASSPSGTGRGYTF
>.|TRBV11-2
CASSTTGTVNTEAFF
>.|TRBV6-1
CASSVAGASGNTIYF
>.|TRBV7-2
CASSLVGGTTSYNEQFF
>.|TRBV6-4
CASSDGGSTDTQYF
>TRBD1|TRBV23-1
CASSQSTRGQRREKLFF
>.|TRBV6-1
CASSEIGGPYEQYF
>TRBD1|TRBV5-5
CASSRGTGTYNSPLHF
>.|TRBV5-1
CASRDGNTEAFF
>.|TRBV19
CASSSTLNTEAFF
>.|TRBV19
CASSMDQTTNEKLFF
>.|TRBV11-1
CASSLDGRNSYNEQFF
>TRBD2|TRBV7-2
CASSTSAGAYEQYF
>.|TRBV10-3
CAISHRAGQPQHF
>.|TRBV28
CASSTGTDRNEQFF